This TCR beta chain is drawn from a study of T cell responses to AZD1222 COVID-19 vaccine. General study points: Elevations in Spike-specific TCR breadth and depth followed administration of two AZD1222 doses. Regions 160-218 and 743-854 held dominance among vaccine-associated CD4 TCRs, which spanned spike. The peak T cell response came first, and repertoires were sampled only after it.

Details on this clone: What it binds is not known.

The table came from immunoSEQ multiplex PCR; TCRdb's copy has only in-frame clones and leaves some out. The data contain approximately 150,000 clones, about 90% of them singletons. Researchers grouped second doses given at about 4 or about 12 weeks into one pool. V was pared by 3 bases and J by 3 bases, with 11 bases between. This CDR3 is built from 15 residues. Germline values: CDR1 KGHSH, CDR2 LQKENI. The source was peripheral blood, collected 28 days after the second AZD1222 dose. This rearrangement joins TRBV18 to TRBJ1-4, with D unresolved. The source of this sequence is an adult who received the AZD1222 COVID-19 vaccine. CDR3 in DNA: TGTGCCAGCTCACCGGGCCGGGCCTCTAATGAAAAACTGTTTTTT. This translates into CASSPGRASNEKLFF.